This TCR beta chain was observed in a study of control samples from healthy donors and cancer patients. V was pared by 4 bases and J by 4 bases, with 5 bases of the junction left unmatched. The CDR3 sequence is 13 residues long. CDR1 and CDR2 (germline): GTSNPN, SVGIG (reference sequence). Measured with immunoSEQ multiplex PCR; TCRdb has only the in-frame clones, and not every one. The sample records tens of thousands of clones, 65% to 85% being singletons. J is TRBJ2-7 and V is TRBV30; 9 bases map to TRBD1. This receptor was taken from a man in his 70s with lung cancer. Sequenced sample: PBMCs. DNA of the CDR3: TGTGCCTGGATGCCGACAGGGGGTTACGAGCAGTACTTC. Residues: CAWMPTGGYEQYF.